These 27 T cell receptor beta chains were all obtained from the same sample, sequenced in a study of lymphopenia after photon versus proton radiotherapy. Profiling relied on immunoSEQ multiplex PCR, and the TCRdb table lists in-frame clones only, not all of them. There are 25,000 to 35,000 clones in the sample; 94% occur only once, and around 0.72% lies in the top ten. The specimen was peripheral blood, collected from a patient treated with photon-based radiotherapy. The receptors were sampled from a woman aged 45-65 years with cholangiocarcinoma.

This clone has a single count. The rearrangement joins TRBV28 to TRBJ2-2; D unresolved. V was cut by 4 bases and J by 7 bases, with 10 bases left in between. Germline loops: CDR1 MDHEN, CDR2 SYDVKM. The CDR3 consists of 13 residues. The CDR3 here is CASSSMVSGELFF. The CDR3 DNA is TGTGCCAGCAGTTCTATGGTGAGCGGGGAGCTGTTTTTT.

This sequence joins TRBV6-5 and TRBJ1-6; D is perhaps TRBD1 (5 bases). The CDR3 contains 16 residues. Deletions cut 0 bases from V and 0 bases from J, with 6 bases between. CDR1 MNHEY and CDR2 SVGAGI come from the germline V gene. CDR3 region: CASSYSGDSYNSPLHF. The CDR3 region has the DNA TGTGCCAGCAGTTACTCGGGGGACTCCTATAATTCACCCCTCCACTTT.

This clone was observed once. The chain combines TRBV7-9 with TRBJ2-1, with 8 bases aligning to TRBD2. Unmatched junction bases numbered 7, after V lost 2 bases and J lost 7 bases. CDR3 size: 15 residues. The germline CDR1 and CDR2 sequences are SEHNR and FQNEAQ (reference sequence). CDR3 protein: CASSLRGGTPNEQFF. The CDR3 DNA reads TGTGCCAGCAGCTTACGCGGGGGGACCCCTAATGAGCAGTTCTTC.

The chain recombines TRBV4-3 with TRBJ2-7, with 8 bases that match TRBD1. The trim removed 4 bases at V and 6 bases at J, leaving 5 bases unmatched. The germline CDR1 and CDR2 sequences are LGHNA and YSLEER. This CDR3 contains 13 residues. The DNA for the CDR3 is TGCGCCAGCAGCCCGGACAGGGCAGGCGAGCAGTACTTC. This codes for CASSPDRAGEQYF.

The chain recombines TRBV5-1 with TRBJ2-4; 7 bases map to TRBD1. The CDR3 loop spans 15 amino acids. Looked up from germline, CDR1 is SGHRS and CDR2 is YFSETQ. V lost 0 bases and J lost 4; bases outside the gene matches: 4. The CDR3 reads CASSLEWDRKNIQYF. CDR3 sequence (DNA): TGCGCCAGCAGCTTGGAGTGGGACAGAAAAAACATTCAGTACTTC. The variable domain in full, with the rest retrieved from reference TRBV5-1 and TRBJ2-4, is KAGVTQTPRYLIKTRGQQVTLSCSPISGHRSVSWYQQTPGQGLQFLFEYFSETQRNKGNFPGRFSGRQFSNSRSEMNVSTLELGDSALYLCASSLEWDRKNIQYFGAGTRLSVL.

This chain links TRBV9 with TRBJ1-6; D might be TRBD1 (5 bases). V gave up 2 bases and J gave up 6 bases, with 15 bases separating them. The length of the CDR3 is 16 residues. The germline V gene has CDR1 SGDLS and CDR2 YYNGEE. In DNA form, the CDR3 reads TGTGCCAGCAGCGTCGGGGGTCTCAAGGGTAATTCACCCCTCCACTTT. Translation gives CASSVGGLKGNSPLHF.

This chain uses TRBV5-4 with TRBJ1-2, with D hard to call. V lost 2 bases and J lost 4, with 6 bases in between. The CDR3 spans 12 residues. Germline V lookup: CDR1 SGHNT, CDR2 YYREEE (reference sequence). CDR3 bases: TGTGCCAGCAGCTTTACGGGCTATGGCTACACCTTC. Residues: CASSFTGYGYTF.

V usage is TRBV5-4 and J usage is TRBJ2-7, with D perhaps matching TRBD2 (7 bases). CDR3 length equals 15 residues. The V gene lost 2 bases and the J gene lost 2 bases, with 14 bases spanning the gap. Germline V lookup: CDR1 SGHNT, CDR2 YYREEE (reference sequence). The CDR3 spells CASSLGGGPTYEQYF. The CDR3, as DNA: TGTGCCAGCAGCTTAGGGGGGGGCCCTACCTACGAGCAGTACTTC.

The chain recombines TRBV6-1 with TRBJ2-7; the match to TRBD2 covers 7 bases. V trimming: 7 bases; J trimming: 2 bases; junction bases outside the gene matches: 11. The CDR3 has 15 amino acids. Germline CDR1 is MNHNS and CDR2 is SASEGT. The CDR3 here is CASIRTGGETYEQYF. The CDR3 DNA reads as TGTGCCAGCATCCGAACGGGGGGAGAAACCTACGAGCAGTACTTC.

J is TRBJ1-1 and V is TRBV11-3, with 7 nucleotides matching TRBD1. The ends lost 5 bases at V and 2 bases at J; junction bases unmatched: 5. The CDR3 spans 14 residues. CDR1 and CDR2 from the germline V gene are SGHNT and YENEEA. The CDR3 DNA reads as TGTGCCAGCAGCCTAGGGGGCCTAAACACTGAAGCTTTCTTT. Its protein product is CASSLGGLNTEAFF.

V usage is TRBV27 and J usage is TRBJ1-2; D not certain. V lost 5 bases and J lost 5, with 12 bases in between. The CDR3 sequence is 13 residues long. The germline V gene has CDR1 MNHEY and CDR2 SMNVEV (reference sequence). The CDR3 sequence: CASSQPPTYGYTF. As DNA, the CDR3 is TGTGCCAGCAGTCAACCCCCAACGTATGGCTACACCTTC.

This rearrangement joins TRBV7-9 to TRBJ2-3; D tentatively fits TRBD1 or TRBD2 (5 bases each). CDR1 and CDR2 (germline): SEHNR, FQNEAQ (reference sequence). V dropped 5 bases and J dropped 1 base, with 16 bases sitting between them. The CDR3 runs 16 residues. The CDR3, as DNA: TGTGCCAGCAGCGAGCGAGGGGAGAGGGGCACAGATACGCAGTATTTT. It encodes CASSERGERGTDTQYF.

V usage is TRBV29-1 and J usage is TRBJ1-2; weak D call: TRBD1 (6 bases). Germline-derived CDR1 and CDR2 are SQVTM and ANQGSEA. This CDR3 region has 11 residues. Between the trimmed V and J ends, which lost 5 bases and 4 bases, there was a span of 8 bases. CDR3 sequence: CSVPGAYGYTF. CDR3 coding DNA: TGCAGCGTTCCAGGGGCCTATGGCTACACCTTC.

This chain joins TRBV6-5 and TRBJ2-7; 8 nucleotides match TRBD1. Germline V lookup: CDR1 MNHEY, CDR2 SVGAGI. Trimming at V came to 6 bases and at J to 4 bases, leaving 5 bases not matched to a gene. The CDR3 is made up of 13 amino acids. The chain's CDR3 is CASSKGQEYEQYF. The DNA for the CDR3 is TGTGCCAGCAGCAAGGGACAGGAGTACGAGCAGTACTTC.

V gene TRBV29-1 combines with J gene TRBJ1-5; 7 nucleotides line up with TRBD1. J was trimmed by 7 bases and V by 7 bases; bases with no gene match: 10. CDR3 length: 13 amino acids. The germline V gene encodes CDR1 SQVTM and CDR2 ANQGSEA. This CDR3 reads CSALEGAGQPQHF. The CDR3 DNA reads TGCAGCGCTTTGGAGGGGGCAGGGCAGCCCCAGCATTTT.

The chain joins TRBV6-5 to TRBJ2-6, with D possibly being TRBD2 (5 bases). Germline loops: CDR1 MNHEY, CDR2 SVGAGI. V lost 10 bases and J 2 bases, leaving 12 bases between the germline ends. This CDR3 has 14 residues. The CDR3 DNA reads as TGTGCCACCGGGAAACTCGCTGGGGCCAACGTCCTGACTTTC. Residues: CATGKLAGANVLTF.

V is TRBV9 and J is TRBJ1-1; D gene unclear. V lost 3 bases, J lost 5 bases, and 23 bases lay in between. From germline, CDR1 is SGDLS and CDR2 YYNGEE. The CDR3 is made up of 17 amino acids. The CDR3: CASSADVDFFSQTEAFF. CDR3 coding DNA: TGTGCCAGCAGCGCAGACGTCGACTTCTTCAGTCAGACTGAAGCTTTCTTT.

The chain joins TRBV11-2 to TRBJ2-1; D uncertain. The germline gives CDR1 SGHAT, CDR2 FQNNGV. This CDR3 is 13 amino acids long. Trimming took 4 bases from V and 10 from J, leaving 14 bases between them. The CDR3 sequence is CASSSSQPGEQFF. The CDR3 DNA reads TGTGCCAGCAGCTCAAGCCAACCCGGGGAGCAGTTCTTC. The full variable domain, completed using reference TRBV11-2 and TRBJ2-1, is EAGVAQSPRYKIIEKRQSVAFWCNPISGHATLYWYQQILGQGPKLLIQFQNNGVVDDSQLPKDRFSAERLKGVDSTLKIQPAKLEDSAVYLCASSSSQPGEQFFGPGTRLTVL.

The CDR3 is CSAPSGQGTFF. The CDR3 bases are TGCAGTGCTCCCTCGGGGCAGGGTACTTTCTTT. This rearrangement joins TRBV20-1 to TRBJ1-1; D possibly corresponds to TRBD1 (5 bases). CDR1 DFQATT and CDR2 SNEGSKA come from the germline V gene (reference sequence). V lost 5 bases and J 12 bases, leaving 16 bases between the germline ends. The length of the CDR3 is 11 residues.

This chain joins TRBV10-3 and TRBJ2-7; perhaps D is TRBD1 or TRBD2 (5 bases each). Germline loops: CDR1 ENHRY, CDR2 SYGVKD. This CDR3 region has 16 residues. V shed 0 bases and J shed 5 bases, with 17 bases lying between them. CDR3 DNA sequence: TGTGCCATCAGTGAGTCAGCAGGGAGCGCCCTCAACGAGCAGTACTTC. Translated: CAISESAGSALNEQYF.

The chain combines TRBV19 with TRBJ1-6; 9 bases map to TRBD1. Germline V CDR1 and CDR2: LNHDA, SQIVND (reference sequence). This CDR3 contains 17 residues. V lost 3 bases and J lost 8; bases outside the gene matches: 11. The CDR3 loop is CASSISPGQGSHSPLHF. The DNA for the CDR3 is TGTGCCAGTAGTATCTCGCCGGGACAGGGATCCCATTCACCCCTCCACTTT.

This chain joins TRBV7-2 and TRBJ1-2; 7 positions agree with TRBD1. J gave up 2 bases and V 3 bases, and 6 bases lay outside the gene matches. Germline V gene lookup returns CDR1 SGHTA and CDR2 FQGNSA. There are 15 residues in the CDR3. CDR3 in DNA: TGTGCCAGCAGCTTCGGGACAGATGGAAACTATGGCTACACCTTC. This codes for CASSFGTDGNYGYTF.

The chain couples TRBV7-2 to TRBJ2-5; no clear D. Germline V lookup: CDR1 SGHTA, CDR2 FQGNSA. This CDR3 region has 15 residues. V was shortened by 3 bases and J by 4 bases, with 15 bases between the two germline ends. The CDR3 DNA reads as TGTGCCAGCAGCTTGAAAAGAGCATCCGTAGAGACCCAGTACTTC. Translated: CASSLKRASVETQYF.

The chain couples TRBV6-5 to TRBJ1-6, with TRBD1 as a possible D gene (5 bases). V lost 6 bases, J lost 13 bases, and 16 bases lay in between. Germline CDR1 MNHEY, CDR2 SVGAGI. This CDR3 is 13 amino acids long. CDR3 nucleotides: TGTGCCAGCAGCCCCGACAGAGGATTTCCCCTCCACTTT. This gives the protein CASSPDRGFPLHF.

The chain employs TRBV19 and TRBJ1-2; D is undetermined. CDR3 length: 15 amino acids. Trimming took off 1 base at V and 8 bases at J, with 17 bases between the two ends. Germline values: CDR1 LNHDA, CDR2 SQIVND (reference sequence). CDR3 in DNA: TGTGCCAGTAGTATAGCGGTTTTGGCGGCTATCGGCTACACCTTC. Translated: CASSIAVLAAIGYTF.

The rearrangement links TRBV5-4 to TRBJ1-4; 9 bases line up with TRBD1. This CDR3 is 13 amino acids long. Germline V gene lookup returns CDR1 SGHNT and CDR2 YYREEE (reference sequence). Losses at the gene ends were 3 bases for V and 11 bases for J; bases not matched to a gene: 5. Here the CDR3 reads CASSYGQGTKLFF. The CDR3 DNA reads TGTGCCAGCAGCTACGGACAGGGGACGAAACTGTTTTTT.

The chain uses TRBV12-5 and TRBJ2-1; D not certain. V was clipped by 1 base and J by 9 bases, with 7 bases between them. Germline CDR1 and CDR2: LGHNT and FRNRAP. This CDR3 has 12 amino acids. The CDR3 sequence is CASGLGLLEQFF. The DNA of the CDR3 is TGTGCTAGTGGTTTGGGGTTACTTGAGCAGTTCTTC. Complete variable domain (other parts from reference TRBV12-5 and TRBJ2-1): DARVTQTPRHKVTEMGQEVTMRCQPILGHNTVFWYRQTMMQGLELLAYFRNRAPLDDSGMPKDRFSAEMPDATLATLKIQPSEPRDSAVYFCASGLGLLEQFFGPGTRLTVL.